A single sample gave rise to the 29 T cell receptor beta chains below, sequenced in a study of T-cell memory formation after mild COVID-19. TCRdb reprocessed the 5' RACE reads with MiXCR, giving one entry per CDR3 protein. The profile shows 350,000 to 500,000 distinct CDR3 sequences, roughly 17% of them singletons. The sample comprised PBMCs or a T cell subset sorted from them (not recorded which). The receptor source for this set is a young man who had mild COVID-19 (a few samples of this study predate the infection). Cell type and time point are not known.

This clonotype was seen a handful of times. V gene TRBV7-2 combines with J gene TRBJ2-3, with TRBD2 matching 11 bases. This CDR3 is built from 15 residues. The V gene's germline CDR1 is SGHTA and CDR2 FQGNSA. J gave up 4 bases and V 5 bases, and 5 bases lay outside the gene matches. For the CDR3, the DNA is TGTGCCAGCAGCCCACTAGCGGGGGTACCAGATACGCAGTATTTT. Its translation: CASSPLAGVPDTQYF.

This clonotype came up many times. This sequence joins TRBV5-1 and TRBJ2-3; 9 bases agree with TRBD1. The germline gives CDR1 SGHRS, CDR2 YFSETQ. V was pared by 7 bases and J by 3 bases, with 9 bases of the junction left unmatched. The CDR3 has 15 amino acids. The CDR3 sequence: CASGPGQGRTDTQYF. The CDR3 DNA follows: TGCGCCAGCGGACCGGGACAGGGAAGAACAGATACGCAGTATTTT.

This clonotype has a handful of counts. V usage is TRBV20-1 and J usage is TRBJ2-1; D perhaps matches TRBD2 (6 bases). V shed 3 bases and J shed 7 bases, with 13 bases lying between them. Germline V CDR1 and CDR2: DFQATT, SNEGSKA (reference sequence). This CDR3 comprises 13 residues. The CDR3 DNA reads TGCAGTGCTAGTCGGGGACGGGGGAATGAGCAGTTCTTC. It is translated as CSASRGRGNEQFF.

This chain uses TRBV5-1 with TRBJ2-7; D uncertain. The ends were cut back, 6 bases at V and 5 bases at J, with 12 bases in the middle. The CDR3 covers 12 residues. Germline CDR1 reads SGHRS; CDR2 reads YFSETQ. CDR3 residues: CASKTGWDEQYF. CDR3 DNA sequence: TGCGCCAGCAAGACGGGTTGGGACGAGCAGTACTTC.

This clonotype came up a few times. The V and J genes are TRBV27 and TRBJ2-7, with a tentative D call TRBD2 (6 bases). CDR3 length: 16 residues. Trimming took 5 bases from V and 6 from J, leaving 23 bases between them. The germline CDR1 and CDR2 sequences are MNHEY and SMNVEV (reference sequence). The chain's CDR3 is CASSTSRDGSPGEQYV. The CDR3 DNA reads TGTGCCAGCAGTACTAGCCGGGACGGATCTCCGGGCGAGCAGTACGTC.

This clonotype was seen a handful of times. The chain carries TRBV7-6 and TRBJ2-3; no clear D. CDR3 size: 14 residues. Germline V lookup: CDR1 SGHVS, CDR2 FNYEAQ. The germline V and J ends were trimmed by 5 bases and 6 bases, with 15 bases remaining between them. CDR3 in amino acids: CASSPVAGYDTQYF. The CDR3 DNA is TGTGCCAGCAGCCCGGTAGCTGGTTACGATACGCAGTATTTT.

This clonotype was counted only a few times. The V gene is TRBV10-3, the J gene TRBJ1-6; D is ambiguous. Between the trimmed V and J ends, which lost 6 bases and 6 bases, there was a span of 6 bases. There are 12 residues in the CDR3. From germline, CDR1 is ENHRY and CDR2 SYGVKD. The CDR3 region is CAIRPPNSPLHF. The DNA of the CDR3 is TGTGCCATCAGGCCACCTAATTCACCCCTCCACTTT.

The chain has TRBV20-1 and TRBJ1-5, with D possibly TRBD1 on 6 matching bases. V was pared by 4 bases and J by 1 base, with 8 bases between. CDR3 length: 13 residues. Germline CDR1 DFQATT, CDR2 SNEGSKA (reference sequence). CDR3 sequence: CSAKGGSNQPQHF. In DNA form, the CDR3 reads TGCAGTGCTAAAGGGGGGAGCAATCAGCCCCAGCATTTT.

This clonotype appeared a few times. The chain is built from TRBV28 and TRBJ2-3, with TRBD1 matching 7 bases. The V and J ends lost 2 bases and 2 bases, in that order; junction bases with no gene match: 4. This CDR3 is 15 amino acids long. Looked up from germline, CDR1 is MDHEN and CDR2 is SYDVKM. The CDR3 DNA reads as TGTGCCAGCAGTTTAAGGACAGGATTCACAGATACGCAGTATTTT. Amino acid sequence: CASSLRTGFTDTQYF.

Only a few counts were recorded for this clonotype. The chain employs TRBV7-9 and TRBJ2-2; no definite D call. Trimming pared 3 bases from V and 1 base from J, leaving 9 bases between. Germline V gene data show CDR1 as SEHNR and CDR2 as FQNEAQ (reference sequence). The CDR3 length is 15 residues. The CDR3 DNA follows: TGTGCCAGCAGCTTCACAGACCGGAACACCGGGGAGCTGTTTTTT. Amino acids: CASSFTDRNTGELFF.

This clonotype was counted between two and nine times. This chain connects TRBV5-1 to TRBJ1-6; D unresolved. Germline CDR1 and CDR2: SGHRS and YFSETQ. V lost 4 bases and J lost 9, with 17 bases in between. This CDR3 has 15 amino acids. CDR3 amino acids: CASSPDAGNSSPLHF. In nucleotides, the CDR3 is TGCGCCAGCAGCCCGGATGCTGGGAATAGTTCACCCCTCCACTTT.

The chain uses TRBV18 and TRBJ1-5; 11 bases fit TRBD1. CDR1 and CDR2 from the germline V gene are KGHSH and LQKENI. The CDR3 has 16 residues. V was clipped by 2 bases and J by 7 bases; unmatched bases: 7. Written as DNA, the CDR3 is TGTGCCAGCTCACCAACCGGGACAGGGGGAAACCAGCCCCAGCATTTT. Translating it yields CASSPTGTGGNQPQHF.

This chain connects TRBV7-9 to TRBJ1-1; D is ambiguous. CDR1 and CDR2 from the germline V gene are SEHNR and FQNEAQ (reference sequence). The CDR3 totals 13 residues. V lost 6 bases and J 1 base, leaving 9 bases between the germline ends. DNA of the CDR3: TGTGCCAGCAGTAACCGGCAGAACACTGAAGCTTTCTTT. Its translation: CASSNRQNTEAFF.

The sample holds many counts of this clonotype. The chain couples TRBV4-2 to TRBJ1-1; perhaps TRBD1 as D (5 bases). The germline V and J ends were trimmed by 0 bases and 0 bases, with 11 bases remaining between them. CDR3 length equals 16 residues. The germline CDR1 and CDR2 sequences are LGHNA and YNFKEQ. As DNA, the CDR3 is TGTGCCAGCAGCCAAGATACCCTGACAGTGAACACTGAAGCTTTCTTT. Protein product: CASSQDTLTVNTEAFF.

Comments on this clonotype: A much larger clone lies one base from this, so it may be a read error. The conserved phenylalanine or tryptophan is not found at the CDR3 terminus, so this likely reflects a read error. The chain uses TRBV7-2 and TRBJ2-1; 14 nucleotides match TRBD2. Germline lookup yields CDR1 SGHTA and CDR2 FQGNSA. This CDR3 has 15 amino acids. J gave up 6 bases and V 5 bases, and 3 bases lay outside the gene matches. CDR3 DNA sequence: TGTGCCAGCAGCCAGGGACTAGCGGGGGCCAATGAGCAGTTCTTA. Translated, it gives CASSQGLAGANEQFL.

The chain recombines TRBV4-3 with TRBJ2-3, with D possibly being TRBD2 (5 bases). The CDR3 length is 15 residues. V lost 4 bases, J lost 5 bases, and 16 bases lay in between. In germline, CDR1 is LGHNA, CDR2 YSLEER. The CDR3 DNA reads as TGCGCCAGCAGCCTCGAGCTATTCGCGGGAGATACGCAGTATTTT. Amino acids: CASSLELFAGDTQYF.

This rearrangement joins TRBV27 to TRBJ1-2; no firm D call. V dropped 3 bases and J dropped 0 bases, with 8 bases sitting between them. CDR3 length equals 14 residues. Germline loops: CDR1 MNHEY, CDR2 SMNVEV (reference sequence). The CDR3 region has the DNA TGTGCCAGCAGTTTCAAGGCGGCTAACTATGGCTACACCTTC. Protein: CASSFKAANYGYTF.

This clonotype was observed a few times. V and J are TRBV29-1 and TRBJ2-3, with a tentative D call TRBD2 (6 bases). Trimming shortened V by 6 bases and J by 2 bases, and 12 bases separated the two germline ends. Germline values: CDR1 SQVTM, CDR2 ANQGSEA. The CDR3 totals 13 residues. The CDR3 DNA reads TGCAGCGTGGTCGGGGGAGCCACAGATACGCAGTATTTT. Translating gives CSVVGGATDTQYF.

The rearrangement links TRBV20-1 to TRBJ1-2; TRBD1 matches 8 bases. CDR3 size: 16 residues. V lost 4 bases to trimming and J lost 6 bases; unmatched junction nucleotides: 16. Germline CDR1 reads DFQATT; CDR2 reads SNEGSKA (reference sequence). CDR3 in DNA: TGCAGTGCTATCCCCTGGGGCAGGGGGCAATCTGATGGCTACACCTTC. Encoded protein: CSAIPWGRGQSDGYTF.

This clonotype was picked up a small number of times. J is TRBJ1-4 and V is TRBV4-3; 7 bases are a match to TRBD1. With V trimmed by 0 bases and J by 7 bases, 14 bases remained unmatched. CDR1 is LGHNA, CDR2 YSLEER, per germline. The CDR3 covers 18 residues. The CDR3 region is CASSQDFIRGGEGEKLFF. The CDR3 bases are TGCGCCAGCAGCCAAGATTTTATACGAGGGGGCGAGGGTGAAAAACTGTTTTTT.

This clonotype came up a few times. The chain has TRBV5-1 and TRBJ1-1; 11 bases agree with TRBD1. The CDR3 extends over 16 amino acids. Germline lookup yields CDR1 SGHRS and CDR2 YFSETQ. The ends lost 4 bases at V and 0 bases at J; junction bases unmatched: 5. CDR3 DNA sequence: TGCGCCAGCAGCCCGGGACAGGGGGGCATGAACACTGAAGCTTTCTTT. Protein: CASSPGQGGMNTEAFF.

The chain carries TRBV12-3 or TRBV12-4 and TRBJ1-5; possibly TRBD1 for D (5 bases). V was shortened by 4 bases and J by 2 bases, with 9 bases between the two germline ends. The CDR3 length is 14 residues. CDR3 nucleotide sequence: TGTGCCAGCAGTTGGCAACAGGGCAATCAGCCCCAGCATTTT. Its translation is CASSWQQGNQPQHF.

This chain connects TRBV5-1 to TRBJ2-3, with D tentatively TRBD1 (5 bases). V lost 1 base and J lost 2, with 14 bases in between. Per germline, CDR1 SGHRS and CDR2 YFSETQ. The CDR3 length is 16 residues. The CDR3 sequence: CASSLLGVGTTDTQYF. DNA of the CDR3: TGCGCCAGCAGCTTGTTAGGGGTGGGAACCACAGATACGCAGTATTTT.

This chain links TRBV7-2 with TRBJ2-3; D may correspond to TRBD1 or TRBD2 (5 bases each). Per the germline V gene, CDR1 is SGHTA and CDR2 is FQGNSA. The germline V and J ends were trimmed by 1 base and 7 bases, with 21 bases remaining between them. CDR3 size: 17 residues. CDR3: CASSLVLLRWGRHTQYF. The CDR3 DNA reads as TGTGCCAGCAGCTTAGTATTGTTACGGTGGGGACGACATACGCAGTATTTT.

The rearrangement links TRBV4-1 to TRBJ1-2, with 8 bases matching TRBD1. The germline V gene has CDR1 MGHRA and CDR2 YSYEKL. This CDR3 comprises 15 residues. V gave up 4 bases and J gave up 5 bases; unmatched junction bases: 9. The CDR3 loop reads CASSREWDRRYGYTF. CDR3 DNA: TGCGCCAGCAGCCGCGAGTGGGACAGGAGATATGGCTACACCTTC.

This clonotype was picked up many times. The rearrangement joins TRBV5-4 to TRBJ2-1, with 8 bases that match TRBD2. This CDR3 has 15 amino acids. Germline lookup yields CDR1 SGHNT and CDR2 YYREEE (reference sequence). Trimming took 3 bases from V and 3 from J; bases not matched to a gene: 5. Written as DNA, the CDR3 is TGTGCCAGCAGCTCCTACCGGGGGGGCTACAATGAGCAGTTCTTC. As protein: CASSSYRGGYNEQFF.

The CDR3 reads CASRPPGSGELFF. The CDR3 coding sequence is TGCGCCAGCAGGCCCCCAGGGTCCGGGGAGCTGTTTTTT. The chain carries TRBV10-2 and TRBJ2-2; perhaps TRBD1 as D (5 bases). In germline, CDR1 is WSHSY, CDR2 SAAADI. Trimming removed 6 bases at V and 6 bases at J, with 11 bases between. The CDR3 is 13 amino acids.

This clonotype was seen repeatedly, ten times or more. J is TRBJ2-1 and V is TRBV7-2, with 10 bases aligning to TRBD2. CDR3 length: 15 residues. The germline gives CDR1 SGHTA, CDR2 FQGNSA. V gave up 2 bases and J gave up 8 bases; unmatched junction bases: 6. The CDR3 DNA reads TGTGCCAGCAGCTTAAGTAGCGGGGGGCTGTATGAGCAGTTCTTC. Translation gives CASSLSSGGLYEQFF.

The chain employs TRBV10-3 and TRBJ1-6; 7 bases line up with TRBD1. The length of the CDR3 is 14 residues. V dropped 5 bases and J dropped 6; count of bases not matched to a gene: 4. Germline CDR1 ENHRY, CDR2 SYGVKD. In DNA, the CDR3 is TGTGCCATCAGTCTCGACAGGGCTAATTCACCCCTCCACTTT. It encodes CAISLDRANSPLHF.